A single sample gave rise to the 26 T cell receptor beta chains below, sequenced in a study of blood T cell repertoires in COVID-19. Here immunoSEQ multiplex PCR was the method, and the copy in TCRdb shows in-frame clones only, minus some. The sample has approximately 330,000 clones; 89% are singletons. The material sequenced was PBMCs or T cells enriched from blood (not recorded which). These receptors came from a woman aged 25-40 years who had recovered from COVID-19.

The chain couples TRBV10-3 to TRBJ1-5; 7 bases align to TRBD1. Germline trimming cut 6 bases from V and 3 bases from J; bases unmatched to any gene: 2. CDR3 length: 13 residues. Germline lookup yields CDR1 ENHRY and CDR2 SYGVKD. The CDR3 spells CAIRTGHNQPQHF. The CDR3 DNA follows: TGTGCCATCAGGACAGGGCACAATCAGCCCCAGCATTTT.

This sequence joins TRBV2 and TRBJ2-7, with TRBD1 as a possible D gene (6 bases). V shed 7 bases and J shed 3 bases, with 10 bases lying between them. The CDR3 covers 12 residues. Germline CDR1 reads SNHLY; CDR2 reads FYNNEI. CDR3 loop: CASTEGGYEQYF. CDR3 DNA sequence: TGTGCCAGCACCGAAGGGGGCTACGAGCAGTACTTC.

The V gene is TRBV4-1, the J gene TRBJ2-3, with D possibly matching TRBD2 (6 bases). V shed 0 bases and J shed 0 bases, with 13 bases lying between them. The CDR3 consists of 17 residues. CDR1 is MGHRA, CDR2 YSYEKL, per germline. The CDR3 nucleotides read TGCGCCAGCAGCCAAGAGGGTCGCGGGATGAGCACAGATACGCAGTATTTT. Translation gives CASSQEGRGMSTDTQYF.

The chain is built from TRBV6-4 and TRBJ2-3; 7 positions agree with TRBD2. This CDR3 spans 14 amino acids. Trimming cost V 3 bases and J 6 bases; bases outside gene matches: 6. Per germline, CDR1 MRHNA and CDR2 SNTAGT. In DNA, the CDR3 is TGTGCCAGCAGTGAGGGTGCGGGGGTGGATACGCAGTATTTT. As protein: CASSEGAGVDTQYF.

The chain uses TRBV29-1 and TRBJ2-3, with 7 positions matching TRBD1. Trimming removed 5 bases from V and 2 bases from J; junction bases left unmatched: 4. CDR3 size: 13 residues. From germline, CDR1 is SQVTM and CDR2 ANQGSEA. CDR3 protein: CSVHRGSTDTQYF. CDR3 nucleotides: TGCAGCGTTCACAGGGGATCCACAGATACGCAGTATTTT.

The gene calls are TRBV4-1 and TRBJ2-7; 7 positions match TRBD1. The CDR3 sequence is 15 residues long. Looked up from germline, CDR1 is MGHRA and CDR2 is YSYEKL. V shed 4 bases, J shed 4 bases, and the junction held 10 bases outside the gene matches. For the CDR3, the DNA is TGCGCCAGCAGCCTCACCCCAACAGGGGATTACGAGCAGTACTTC. It codes for CASSLTPTGDYEQYF.

This clone has just one count. This sample includes further DNA sequences coding for the same CDR3. The rearrangement links TRBV6-5 to TRBJ1-5; no firm D call. V dropped 0 bases and J dropped 4 bases, with 7 bases sitting between them. CDR1 and CDR2 (germline): MNHEY, SVGAGI. The CDR3 extends over 14 amino acids. CDR3 region: CASSYSGSNQPQHF. The CDR3, as DNA: TGTGCCAGCAGTTACTCGGGCAGTAATCAGCCCCAGCATTTT.

This clone was recorded a few times. CDR3 DNA: TGTGCCAGCACCCAGGACATTAACACTGAAGCTTTCTTT. Translating gives CASTQDINTEAFF. The chain is built from TRBV2 and TRBJ1-1; possible D gene TRBD1, 5 bases. This CDR3 comprises 13 residues. Deletions cut 7 bases from V and 2 bases from J, with 11 bases between. Germline V gene sequence: CDR1 SNHLY, CDR2 FYNNEI.

V is TRBV29-1 and J is TRBJ1-2, with a possible D match to TRBD1 (5 bases). From germline, CDR1 is SQVTM and CDR2 ANQGSEA. V lost 5 bases and J lost 10, with 17 bases in between. CDR3 size: 12 residues. CDR3 in amino acids: CSVRMMTDLYTF. For the CDR3, the DNA is TGCAGCGTTCGTATGATGACAGACCTCTACACCTTC.

The J gene is TRBJ2-1, the V gene TRBV11-3; 11 bases fit TRBD1. CDR3 size: 15 residues. Trimming removed 5 bases from V and 7 bases from J; junction bases left unmatched: 7. Germline loops: CDR1 SGHNT, CDR2 YENEEA. CDR3 protein: CASSIGTGGLNEQFF. The CDR3 region has the DNA TGTGCCAGCAGCATCGGGACAGGGGGATTAAATGAGCAGTTCTTC.

This sequence joins TRBV4-3 and TRBJ2-1, with TRBD2 identical over 9 bases. V lost 2 bases, J lost 5 bases, and 10 bases stayed unmatched. Germline CDR1 is LGHNA and CDR2 is YSLEER. The CDR3 loop spans 17 amino acids. DNA of the CDR3: TGCGCCAGCAGCCAAAAGGTTAGCGGGAGTGGAAACAATGAGCAGTTCTTC. This gives the protein CASSQKVSGSGNNEQFF.

The rearrangement links TRBV6-2 or TRBV6-3 to TRBJ1-1; the D is unclear. The CDR3 runs 13 residues. The V end was cut by 2 bases, the J end by 1 base, with 5 bases between. Germline V gene sequence: CDR1 MNHEY, CDR2 SVGEGT. CDR3 loop: CASSYQENTEAFF. CDR3 DNA: TGTGCCAGCAGTTACCAGGAGAACACTGAAGCTTTCTTT.

This chain uses TRBV9 with TRBJ1-4; 9 bases are a match to TRBD1. CDR3 length: 19 amino acids. Germline loops: CDR1 SGDLS, CDR2 YYNGEE. With 4 bases clipped from V and 0 bases from J, the junction kept 13 bases outside the gene matches. DNA of the CDR3: TGTGCCAGCAGCCAATTAACCGGGACAGGGAGGGCAACTAATGAAAAACTGTTTTTT. Protein: CASSQLTGTGRATNEKLFF. Filled out from reference TRBV9 and TRBJ1-4, the complete variable domain reads DSGVTQTPKHLITATGQRVTLRCSPRSGDLSVYWYQQSLDQGLQFLIQYYNGEERAKGNILERFSAQQFPDLHSELNLSSLELGDSALYFCASSQLTGTGRATNEKLFFGSGTQLSVL.

The chain combines TRBV6-6 with TRBJ1-2, with no clear D. Germline V CDR1 and CDR2: MNHNY, SVGAGI (reference sequence). The CDR3 spans 11 residues. The V end lost 4 bases, the J end lost 5 bases, and 5 bases lay between the germline ends. The CDR3 protein is CASSSRYGYTF. In DNA form, the CDR3 reads TGTGCCAGCAGTTCCAGATATGGCTACACCTTC.

The rearrangement links TRBV5-1 to TRBJ2-1, with 9 bases aligning to TRBD2. The CDR3 contains 16 residues. V dropped 4 bases and J dropped 3; count of bases not matched to a gene: 8. Per the germline V gene, CDR1 is SGHRS and CDR2 is YFSETQ. CDR3 loop: CASSPGASGIYNEQFF. The CDR3 bases are TGCGCCAGCAGCCCCGGTGCTAGCGGGATCTACAATGAGCAGTTCTTC.

The chain joins TRBV27 to TRBJ1-4, with D possibly being TRBD1 (6 bases). This CDR3 region has 15 residues. V was trimmed by 6 bases and J by 4 bases, leaving 15 bases between them. Germline CDR1 and CDR2: MNHEY and SMNVEV (reference sequence). CDR3 region: CASSLGARHNEKLFF. The CDR3, as DNA: TGTGCCAGCAGCCTGGGGGCCCGGCATAATGAAAAACTGTTTTTT.

The chain combines TRBV11-2 with TRBJ2-7; D is uncertain. The CDR3 is made up of 13 amino acids. The germline gives CDR1 SGHAT, CDR2 FQNNGV. V was clipped by 1 base and J by 5 bases, with 9 bases between them. The DNA of the CDR3 is TGTGCCAGCAGCTTAGGGAGTAGGAACGAGCAGTACTTC. This translates into CASSLGSRNEQYF.

In nucleotides, the CDR3 is TGTGCCAGCAGCCGCTCAATACAGGGTAACTATGGCTACACCTTC. Translating gives CASSRSIQGNYGYTF. V gene TRBV5-4 combines with J gene TRBJ1-2, with a possible D match to TRBD1 (6 bases). This CDR3 spans 15 amino acids. V lost 4 bases, J lost 1 base, and 14 bases lay in between. The V gene's germline CDR1 is SGHNT and CDR2 YYREEE (reference sequence).

The V and J genes are TRBV7-9 and TRBJ2-5; D call uncertain. V lost 5 bases and J lost 1, with 14 bases in between. Germline V gene lookup returns CDR1 SEHNR and CDR2 FQNEAQ (reference sequence). This CDR3 contains 15 residues. The CDR3 sequence is CASSPPGIFQETQYF. The CDR3 nucleotides are TGTGCCAGCAGCCCCCCGGGTATCTTCCAAGAGACCCAGTACTTC.

This clone was seen once. The chain joins TRBV6-1 to TRBJ2-2; 9 nucleotides line up with TRBD2. This CDR3 contains 15 residues. Unmatched junction bases numbered 2, after V lost 3 bases and J lost 3 bases. Germline V gives CDR1 MNHNS, CDR2 SASEGT. CDR3 in amino acids: CASSDGTSYTGELFF. CDR3 DNA sequence: TGTGCCAGCAGTGACGGGACTAGCTACACCGGGGAGCTGTTTTTT.

This chain uses TRBV6-5 with TRBJ1-6; D is uncertain. The germline V gene encodes CDR1 MNHEY and CDR2 SVGAGI. The CDR3 extends over 14 amino acids. The ends were cut back, 6 bases at V and 0 bases at J, with 6 bases in the middle. The CDR3 DNA reads as TGTGCCAGCAGCCGGGACTCCTATAATTCACCCCTCCACTTT. Its protein is CASSRDSYNSPLHF.

The chain couples TRBV4-3 to TRBJ2-4, with TRBD1 matching over 7 bases. This CDR3 has 20 residues. Germline-derived CDR1 and CDR2 are LGHNA and YSLEER. The V segment lost 0 bases and the J segment 2 bases; nucleotides outside the gene matches: 16. The CDR3 reads CASSQDPLAETGATKNIQYF. The CDR3 region has the DNA TGCGCCAGCAGCCAAGATCCGTTAGCAGAAACAGGGGCAACCAAAAACATTCAGTACTTC.

For the CDR3, the DNA is TGTGCCAGTAGTACTCGGACAGGGGGAGGGACAGATACGCAGTATTTT. This gives the protein CASSTRTGGGTDTQYF. The chain joins TRBV19 to TRBJ2-3, with 10 nucleotides matching TRBD1. Losses at the gene ends were 4 bases for V and 3 bases for J; bases not matched to a gene: 7. CDR1 and CDR2 from the germline V gene are LNHDA and SQIVND (reference sequence). This CDR3 is built from 16 residues.

The chain recombines TRBV9 with TRBJ1-2; D is uncertain. The V and J ends lost 5 bases and 4 bases respectively, with 18 bases between them. The V gene's germline CDR1 is SGDLS and CDR2 YYNGEE. The CDR3 is made up of 15 amino acids. CDR3 loop: CASSRTSTVAYGYTF. DNA for the CDR3: TGTGCCAGCAGTCGCACCTCTACAGTGGCCTATGGCTACACCTTC.

The chain has TRBV28 and TRBJ1-4; possible D gene TRBD1, 5 bases. V lost 7 bases to trimming and J lost 8 bases, with 14 bases between them. CDR3 length: 13 residues. Germline lookup yields CDR1 MDHEN and CDR2 SYDVKM. The CDR3 loop reads CASMRTKGEKLFF. CDR3 sequence (DNA): TGTGCCAGCATGAGGACAAAGGGAGAAAAACTGTTTTTT.

V gene TRBV29-1 combines with J gene TRBJ2-7, with 9 bases aligning to TRBD2. The CDR3 consists of 14 residues. In germline, CDR1 is SQVTM, CDR2 ANQGSEA. V was pared by 2 bases and J by 3 bases, with 5 bases of the junction left unmatched. CDR3 in DNA: TGCAGCGTTGAACTAGCGGGATACGGCTACGAGCAGTACTTC. Translating it yields CSVELAGYGYEQYF.